Each of the 32 T cell receptor beta chains below was sequenced from the same sample in a study of cytomegalovirus exposure and HLA in healthy donors. Vbeta (60) and Jbeta (13) primers were used in the PCR. Profiled with immunoSEQ multiplex PCR; TCRdb holds only in-frame clones, not every one. The sample yields about 160,000 clones, approximately 84% seen once. The material sequenced was PBMCs. These receptors were obtained from a man between 50 and 59 years old in good health and CMV-seropositive.

V usage is TRBV27 and J usage is TRBJ2-7; 8 nucleotides match TRBD2. V lost 5 bases, J lost 0 bases, and 6 bases stayed unmatched. Per the germline V gene, CDR1 is MNHEY and CDR2 is SMNVEV (reference sequence). The CDR3 extends over 15 amino acids. In nucleotides, the CDR3 is TGTGCCAGCAGTCTAATAGCGGGAAGCTCCTACGAGCAGTACTTC. Its protein product is CASSLIAGSSYEQYF.

The rearrangement uses TRBV7-6 and TRBJ1-5; no reliable D call. Germline CDR1 and CDR2: SGHVS and FNYEAQ. V lost 5 bases to trimming and J lost 5 bases, with 10 bases between them. The CDR3 totals 13 residues. The CDR3 spells CASSLRVDQPQHF. CDR3 in DNA: TGTGCCAGCAGCCTACGTGTTGATCAGCCCCAGCATTTT.

This clone has more than one count but fewer than ten. The rearrangement joins TRBV6-1 to TRBJ1-6; 7 bases match TRBD1. Per the germline V gene, CDR1 is MNHNS and CDR2 is SASEGT. Trimming took 0 bases from V and 10 from J; bases not matched to a gene: 9. The CDR3 consists of 16 residues. As DNA, the CDR3 is TGTGCCAGCAGTGAAGCCCTAGACAGGGAAAGCTCACCCCTCCACTTT. Its translation is CASSEALDRESSPLHF.

A single count supports this clone. This chain uses TRBV29-1 with TRBJ1-2, with D perhaps matching TRBD1 (6 bases). V lost 7 bases and J 7 bases, leaving 7 bases between the germline ends. Germline V gives CDR1 SQVTM, CDR2 ANQGSEA. There are 9 residues in the CDR3. CDR3 nucleotides: TGCAGCGCGGACAGTGGCTACACCTTC. Translation gives CSADSGYTF.

V gene TRBV2 combines with J gene TRBJ1-1; weak D call: TRBD1 (6 bases). Trimming removed 8 bases from V and 4 bases from J, with 17 bases in between. This CDR3 region has 14 residues. Germline-derived CDR1 and CDR2 are SNHLY and FYNNEI. DNA of the CDR3: TGTGCCAGCCGCCCTAACAGGGCCGGCACTGAAGCTTTCTTT. Encoded protein: CASRPNRAGTEAFF.

J is TRBJ2-1 and V is TRBV2; 13 bases align to TRBD2. Germline-derived CDR1 and CDR2 are SNHLY and FYNNEI. V was clipped by 1 base and J by 6 bases; unmatched bases: 9. The CDR3 has 18 amino acids. The CDR3 is CASSEGAGLAGVGNEQFF. In DNA, the CDR3 is TGTGCCAGCAGTGAAGGGGCAGGACTAGCGGGAGTTGGCAATGAGCAGTTCTTC.

V gene TRBV13 combines with J gene TRBJ2-1; 14 bases agree with TRBD2. The germline gives CDR1 PRHDT, CDR2 FYEKMQ (reference sequence). This CDR3 is built from 17 residues. J was trimmed by 2 bases and V by 4 bases; bases with no gene match: 4. The CDR3 reads CASSSRLAGGPYNEQFF. CDR3 nucleotides: TGTGCCAGCAGCTCTAGACTAGCGGGGGGGCCCTACAATGAGCAGTTCTTC.

V and J are TRBV7-3 and TRBJ1-1; D uncertain. V was shortened by 5 bases and J by 1 base, with 14 bases between the two germline ends. Germline CDR1 reads SGHTA; CDR2 reads FQGTGA. CDR3 length: 15 residues. CDR3 residues: CASSPHPMANTEAFF. The CDR3 DNA reads as TGTGCCAGCAGCCCCCACCCCATGGCGAACACTGAAGCTTTCTTT.

The rearrangement uses TRBV28 and TRBJ2-7; D is possibly TRBD2 (5 bases). The germline V gene encodes CDR1 MDHEN and CDR2 SYDVKM. This CDR3 comprises 14 residues. Deletions cut 5 bases from V and 0 bases from J, with 11 bases between. The CDR3 DNA reads as TGTGCCAGCAGTCCATATCGGGACTCCTACGAGCAGTACTTC. It yields the protein CASSPYRDSYEQYF.

The chain has TRBV2 and TRBJ1-6, with 9 bases matching TRBD1. The CDR3 sequence is 14 residues long. Germline lookup yields CDR1 SNHLY and CDR2 FYNNEI. The junction had 4 bases not matched to a gene; V was cut back by 5 bases and J by 8 bases. CDR3 loop: CASSRDRADSPLHF. CDR3 nucleotide sequence: TGTGCCAGCAGTCGGGACAGGGCAGATTCACCCCTCCACTTT.

The chain links TRBV5-1 to TRBJ2-1, with 10 bases fitting TRBD2. The CDR3 loop spans 14 amino acids. CDR1 is SGHRS and CDR2 is YFSETQ in the germline V gene. V lost 0 bases and J lost 10; bases outside the gene matches: 4. This chain's CDR3 is CASSLGTSGVEQFF. CDR3 bases: TGCGCCAGCAGCTTGGGGACTAGCGGAGTCGAGCAGTTCTTC. The variable domain in full, with the rest retrieved from reference TRBV5-1 and TRBJ2-1, is KAGVTQTPRYLIKTRGQQVTLSCSPISGHRSVSWYQQTPGQGLQFLFEYFSETQRNKGNFPGRFSGRQFSNSRSEMNVSTLELGDSALYLCASSLGTSGVEQFFGPGTRLTVL.

The genes are TRBV5-1 and TRBJ2-2; possible D gene TRBD1, 6 bases. The CDR3 is made up of 15 amino acids. Looked up from germline, CDR1 is SGHRS and CDR2 is YFSETQ. Trimming took off 2 bases at V and 3 bases at J, with 11 bases between the two ends. CDR3 coding DNA: TGCGCCAGCAGCTTTCCCAACAGGGACACCGGGGAGCTGTTTTTT. Amino acid sequence: CASSFPNRDTGELFF.

The chain has TRBV10-3 and TRBJ2-3, with TRBD2 matching 13 bases. The ends lost 0 bases at V and 4 bases at J; junction bases unmatched: 1. The germline V gene encodes CDR1 ENHRY and CDR2 SYGVKD. The CDR3 has 16 residues. CDR3: CAISESTSGRADTQYF. Here the CDR3 DNA reads TGTGCCATCAGTGAGTCAACTAGCGGGAGGGCAGATACGCAGTATTTT.

The chain carries TRBV7-6 and TRBJ2-5; tentative D call: TRBD1 (6 bases). V was pared by 1 base and J by 5 bases, with 14 bases between. CDR3 length: 15 residues. Germline V lookup: CDR1 SGHVS, CDR2 FNYEAQ. The DNA for the CDR3 is TGTGCCAGCAGCTTAGTCAGGGGCCGGTCGGAGACCCAGTACTTC. This translates into CASSLVRGRSETQYF. Drawing the rest from reference TRBV7-6 and TRBJ2-5, the complete variable domain is GAGVSQSPRYKVTKRGQDVALRCDPISGHVSLYWYRQALGQGPEFLTYFNYEAQQDKSGLPNDRFSAERPEGSISTLTIQRTEQRDSAMYRCASSLVRGRSETQYFGPGTRLLVL.

The chain uses TRBV28 and TRBJ1-2, with TRBD1 identical over 9 bases. The CDR3 extends over 15 amino acids. V shed 5 bases and J 6 bases; nucleotides not matched to a gene: 10. CDR1 and CDR2 from the germline V gene are MDHEN and SYDVKM. The CDR3 region has the DNA TGTGCCAGCAGTCTTCCGGGACAGGGTGGGGATGGCTACACCTTC. Amino acid sequence: CASSLPGQGGDGYTF.

This clone was picked up one time. The CDR3 region is CASSPGHTNNYGYTF. Here the CDR3 DNA reads TGCGCCAGCAGCCCCGGACATACGAATAACTATGGCTACACCTTC. V gene TRBV4-1 combines with J gene TRBJ1-2; D might be TRBD1 (5 bases). CDR3 length: 15 residues. Germline values: CDR1 MGHRA, CDR2 YSYEKL. Between the trimmed V and J ends, which lost 4 bases and 1 base, there was a span of 13 bases.

The V gene is TRBV4-3, the J gene TRBJ1-1; 7 bases match TRBD1. The length of the CDR3 is 14 residues. V lost 3 bases to trimming and J lost 8 bases; unmatched junction nucleotides: 9. Germline CDR1 is LGHNA and CDR2 is YSLEER. The chain's CDR3 is CASSHLGRGAEAFF. The CDR3 bases are TGCGCCAGCAGCCACCTCGGCAGGGGGGCAGAAGCTTTCTTT.

V gene TRBV28 combines with J gene TRBJ1-1; D gene ambiguous. The CDR3 loop spans 19 amino acids. The ends were cut back, 5 bases at V and 0 bases at J, with 25 bases in the middle. The germline V gene encodes CDR1 MDHEN and CDR2 SYDVKM. The CDR3 coding sequence is TGTGCCAGCAGTCCATATTATCTGGGCGGGCGCCGTCTGAACACTGAAGCTTTCTTT. It yields the protein CASSPYYLGGRRLNTEAFF.

This sequence joins TRBV5-1 and TRBJ2-3, with TRBD1 as a possible D gene (5 bases). Deletions cut 9 bases from V and 0 bases from J, with 17 bases between. The CDR3 is 15 residues long. The germline gives CDR1 SGHRS, CDR2 YFSETQ. The CDR3 protein is CATRSGQTSTDTQYF. In DNA form, the CDR3 reads TGCGCCACCCGGTCAGGGCAAACTAGCACAGATACGCAGTATTTT.

The V and J genes are TRBV5-1 and TRBJ2-5; 9 bases line up with TRBD1. Unmatched junction bases numbered 6, after V lost 4 bases and J lost 5 bases. This CDR3 has 14 amino acids. CDR1 and CDR2 (germline): SGHRS, YFSETQ. The CDR3 loop is CASSGTGRGETQYF. CDR3 bases: TGCGCCAGCAGCGGGACAGGGCGAGGCGAGACCCAGTACTTC. Using reference TRBV5-1 and TRBJ2-5 for the parts outside the CDR3, the full variable domain is KAGVTQTPRYLIKTRGQQVTLSCSPISGHRSVSWYQQTPGQGLQFLFEYFSETQRNKGNFPGRFSGRQFSNSRSEMNVSTLELGDSALYLCASSGTGRGETQYFGPGTRLLVL.

Only a few counts were recorded for this clone. The V call is TRBV2, the J call TRBJ2-7, with 11 bases aligning to TRBD2. The V gene's germline CDR1 is SNHLY and CDR2 FYNNEI. The J segment lost 7 bases and the V segment lost 1 base, leaving 9 bases of the junction unmatched. This CDR3 contains 16 residues. Here the CDR3 DNA reads TGTGCCAGCAGTGAAGAGCCTCTAGCGGGAGGAACGGAGCAGTACTTC. Translation: CASSEEPLAGGTEQYF.

This chain links TRBV5-1 with TRBJ1-1; a weak D match, TRBD1 (6 bases). V gave up 3 bases and J gave up 7 bases, with 19 bases separating them. Per germline, CDR1 SGHRS and CDR2 YFSETQ. The CDR3 runs to 15 residues. CDR3 in DNA: TGCGCCAGCAGCTACACAGGGTCCTCTGAACTTGAAGCTTTCTTT. Its protein product is CASSYTGSSELEAFF. Full variable domain (remainder filled in from reference TRBV5-1 and TRBJ1-1): KAGVTQTPRYLIKTRGQQVTLSCSPISGHRSVSWYQQTPGQGLQFLFEYFSETQRNKGNFPGRFSGRQFSNSRSEMNVSTLELGDSALYLCASSYTGSSELEAFFGQGTRLTVV.

The DNA for the CDR3 is TGTGCCATATGGACCAGAGACAGGGGAATTTACGGCTACACCTTC. Translating it yields CAIWTRDRGIYGYTF. The chain links TRBV10-3 to TRBJ1-2, with TRBD1 matching over 8 bases. CDR3 size: 15 residues. The germline gives CDR1 ENHRY, CDR2 SYGVKD. The junction had 17 bases not matched to a gene; V was cut back by 9 bases and J by 8 bases.

CDR3 protein: CASSKGQANTEAFF. The DNA for the CDR3 is TGTGCCAGCAGCAAGGGACAGGCGAACACTGAAGCTTTCTTT. The chain employs TRBV11-2 and TRBJ1-1; TRBD1 agrees at 8 bases. CDR3 length: 14 residues. CDR1 is SGHAT, CDR2 FQNNGV, per germline. V shed 5 bases, J shed 1 base, and the junction held 3 bases outside the gene matches.

V gene TRBV27 combines with J gene TRBJ2-1; TRBD2 matches at 12 bases. CDR3 size: 17 residues. V lost 5 bases, J lost 5 bases, and 10 bases stayed unmatched. The germline V gene encodes CDR1 MNHEY and CDR2 SMNVEV (reference sequence). This CDR3 is CASSLLSTSGGDNEQFF. CDR3 DNA sequence: TGTGCCAGCAGTCTTCTCTCGACTAGCGGGGGCGACAATGAGCAGTTCTTC.

Only a few counts were recorded for this clone. This chain connects TRBV25-1 to TRBJ2-5, with 10 bases lining up with TRBD2. This CDR3 contains 17 residues. J gave up 2 bases and V 4 bases, and 10 bases lay outside the gene matches. In germline, CDR1 is MGHDK, CDR2 SYGVNS. The CDR3 here is CASSGNSGGPSQETQYF. Here the CDR3 DNA reads TGTGCCAGCAGTGGCAATAGCGGGGGGCCCTCTCAAGAGACCCAGTACTTC.

The chain couples TRBV30 to TRBJ2-7; 7 bases are a match to TRBD1. This CDR3 is built from 15 residues. Unmatched junction bases numbered 8, after V lost 1 base and J lost 2 bases. Germline CDR1 reads GTSNPN; CDR2 reads SVGIG (reference sequence). The CDR3 nucleotides read TGTGCCTGGAGTGGAGGGGGCTGGGGCCCCTACGAGCAGTACTTC. Translating gives CAWSGGGWGPYEQYF.

The V gene is TRBV5-6, the J gene TRBJ1-3, with D possibly being TRBD1 (5 bases). V lost 5 bases to trimming and J lost 0 bases, with 18 bases between them. This CDR3 is 17 amino acids long. CDR1 SGHDT and CDR2 YYEEEE come from the germline V gene. In nucleotides, the CDR3 is TGTGCCAGCAGAACTGGCCTCGGACACGTCTCTGGAAACACCATATATTTT. Translation gives CASRTGLGHVSGNTIYF.

The chain has TRBV27 and TRBJ2-7; no clear D gene. The CDR3 spans 13 residues. Germline assignment: CDR1 MNHEY and CDR2 SMNVEV (reference sequence). Trimming shortened V by 2 bases and J by 9 bases, and 14 bases separated the two germline ends. The CDR3: CASSLLGDAWQYF. CDR3 coding DNA: TGTGCCAGCAGTTTACTAGGAGACGCGTGGCAGTACTTC.

J is TRBJ2-3 and V is TRBV6-5; maybe TRBD1 (6 bases). There are 15 residues in the CDR3. Trimming removed 2 bases at V and 5 bases at J, with 14 bases between. Per the germline V gene, CDR1 is MNHEY and CDR2 is SVGAGI. The CDR3 coding sequence is TGTGCCAGCAGTTACCAGGGGCGCGCGATAGATACGCAGTATTTT. It encodes CASSYQGRAIDTQYF.

V is TRBV7-2 and J is TRBJ2-7; 8 bases align to TRBD1. CDR3 length: 14 residues. Germline CDR1 and CDR2: SGHTA and FQGNSA. V gave up 3 bases and J gave up 5 bases; unmatched junction bases: 6. CDR3 protein: CASSFRQGINEQYF. CDR3 in DNA: TGTGCCAGCAGCTTTCGACAGGGGATCAACGAGCAGTACTTC.

The chain combines TRBV9 with TRBJ1-2; possible D gene TRBD1, 5 bases. The V gene lost 4 bases and the J gene lost 8 bases, with 18 bases spanning the gap. Germline V gene sequence: CDR1 SGDLS, CDR2 YYNGEE. The CDR3 spans 14 residues. The CDR3 is CASSSILGQEGYTF. The DNA for the CDR3 is TGTGCCAGCAGCTCTATCCTGGGGCAGGAAGGCTACACCTTC.